The rows below give T cell receptor beta chains drawn from one sample of a study of CD8 T cells in ankylosing spondylitis. TCRdb analysed the 5' RACE reads with MiXCR anew, one entry per CDR3 protein. The sample includes fewer than 250,000 distinct CDR3 sequences, approximately 20% of them seen just once. Sequenced sample: blood, either unsorted or a sorted T cell fraction (not recorded which). The receptors come from a male donor with ankylosing spondylitis. The CDR3 runs from the conserved cysteine through the conserved F or W. The D gene is left open where the match is weak. Only part of the rows carry a size: once, few, many, or a class if the clone is expanded.

TGTGCCAGCAGTTTAGGGGGGGGGCTTGAGCAGTTCTTC	CASSLGGGLEQFF	TRBJ2-1	few	TRBV27	NA
TGTGCCAGCAGCTTAGAGCAGGGATCCTACGAGCAGTACTTC	CASSLEQGSYEQYF	TRBJ2-7	many	TRBV11-2	NA
TGCAGTGCTAGAGATCCAATTAAGGGCTGGACTGAAGCTTTCTTT	CSARDPIKGWTEAFF	TRBJ1-1	few	TRBV20-1	NA
TGTGCCAGCAGCCTGGACCAGAATATGAACACTGAAGCTTTCTTT	CASSLDQNMNTEAFF	TRBJ1-1	few	TRBV28	NA
TGTGCCAGCAGCCACCCCGACAGGTCGAACACCGGGGAGCTGTTTTTT	CASSHPDRSNTGELFF	TRBJ2-2	few	TRBV3-1	NA
TGTGCCAGCAGCCAGCTAGCGGGAGATTACGAGCAGTACTTC	CASSQLAGDYEQYF	TRBJ2-7	few	TRBV4-2	TRBD2
TGTGCCAGCAGTTACTCTGGCGCGGTTAGCGAGCAGTACTTC	CASSYSGAVSEQYF	TRBJ2-7	NA	TRBV6-5	NA
TGTGCCAGCAGAGGACTAGAAGAAAACATTCAGTACTTC	CASRGLEENIQYF	TRBJ2-4	NA	TRBV6-1	TRBD2
TGCAGTGCTAGAGATAGAAGCGGGACCTACTCCTACGAGCAGTACTTC	CSARDRSGTYSYEQYF	TRBJ2-7	NA	TRBV20-1	TRBD2
TGCGCCAGCAGCCAAGAAGATCCTACTCGACTAGCGGGAGGGCCGCAGTTCTTC	CASSQEDPTRLAGGPQFF	TRBJ2-1	few	TRBV4-1	TRBD2
TGCAGCGTAGCTTTCACAGGGGCCGCGAACACCGGGGAGCTGTTTTTT	CSVAFTGAANTGELFF	TRBJ2-2	few	TRBV29-1	TRBD1
TGTGCCAGCAGCCCACATCGCACAGATACGCAGTATTTT	CASSPHRTDTQYF	TRBJ2-3	many	TRBV11-2	NA
TGCAGTGCTAGAGACGTAGATGGCTACACCTTC	CSARDVDGYTF	TRBJ1-2	NA	TRBV20-1	NA
TGTGCCAGCAGCGCAGGACTAGCGGGAGGATACTTCACAGATACGCAGTATTTT	CASSAGLAGGYFTDTQYF	TRBJ2-3	few	TRBV9	TRBD2
TGCAGTGCTAGATCTAAGGGACAATCGGATGATACGCAGTATTTT	CSARSKGQSDDTQYF	TRBJ2-3	NA	TRBV20-1	NA
TGTGCCAGCGTTGGGACAGCAAACACCGGGGAGCTGTTTTTT	CASVGTANTGELFF	TRBJ2-2	NA	TRBV7-8	TRBD1
TGTGCCAGCACCACCCTCGGGACTAGCGGGCCCACCTACGAGCAGTACTTC	CASTTLGTSGPTYEQYF	TRBJ2-7	NA	TRBV27	TRBD2
TGTGCCAGCAGCTTGATCTACATGTGCCCCTACGAGCAGTACTTC	CASSLIYMCPYEQYF	TRBJ2-7	NA	TRBV7-3	NA
TGTGCCAGCAGCTCCTTGGGGGGGGCTAGCACAGATACGCAGTATTTT	CASSSLGGASTDTQYF	TRBJ2-3	NA	TRBV3-1	NA
TGCAGTGCTCCGTTGGCAGGAGGGGGGCTCTCCTACGAGCAGTACTTC	CSAPLAGGGLSYEQYF	TRBJ2-7	NA	TRBV20-1	NA
TGTGCCAGCAGGTCCGGGGTGGAGACCCAGTACTTC	CASRSGVETQYF	TRBJ2-5	many	TRBV25-1	NA
TGTGCCAGCAGTCGGGGAGTGGGCGAGCAGTACTTC	CASSRGVGEQYF	TRBJ2-7	few	TRBV27	NA
TGCGCCAGCAGCCAAGTCGGGGTTTACACTGAAGCTTTCTTT	CASSQVGVYTEAFF	TRBJ1-1	NA	TRBV4-1	NA
TGTGCCAGCAGTCCAGCCCCCGGGACTAGCGTAGGTGAGCAGTTCTTC	CASSPAPGTSVGEQFF	TRBJ2-1	NA	TRBV27	TRBD2
TGTGCCAGCAGTACCTCGGGAGGGCCGGGTTACGAGCAGTACTTC	CASSTSGGPGYEQYF	TRBJ2-7	once	TRBV27	TRBD2
TGTGCCACTGTAATGGCTGGGGCCAACGTCCTGACTTTC	CATVMAGANVLTF	TRBJ2-6	few	TRBV15	NA
TGCAGTGCTAGAGGACTATTCGACTACGAGCAGTACTTC	CSARGLFDYEQYF	TRBJ2-7	NA	TRBV20-1	NA
TGTGCCAGCAGTTTATTAGCGGGAGGGCCCTACGAGCAGTACTTC	CASSLLAGGPYEQYF	TRBJ2-7	many	TRBV12-3/TRBV12-4	TRBD2
TGTGCTAGCGGGACAGGGCCCTACGAGCAGTACTTC	CASGTGPYEQYF	TRBJ2-7	NA	TRBV12-5	TRBD1
TGTGCCATCCCAAAGGGCCCCGAAGGACAGGGAGGGACCGGGGAGCTGTTTTTT	CAIPKGPEGQGGTGELFF	TRBJ2-2	NA	TRBV2	NA
TGCGCCAGCAGCTTGGCCGGGACGACCTACGAGCAGTACTTC	CASSLAGTTYEQYF	TRBJ2-7	few	TRBV5-1	NA
TGTGCCACAGGGGCGGGGTATGGCTACACCTTC	CATGAGYGYTF	TRBJ1-2	few	TRBV12-3/TRBV12-4	NA
TGTGCCAGCACCGAGACACCACCAGTCCTGTCTGGGGCCAACGTCCTGACTTTC	CASTETPPVLSGANVLTF	TRBJ2-6	NA	TRBV21-1	NA
TGTGCCAGCAGGGTAGCGGGGGAATTCAATACGCAGTATTTT	CASRVAGEFNTQYF	TRBJ2-3	NA	TRBV27	TRBD2
TGTGCCACCGGATCGACTAGCGCCTACAATGAGCAGTTCTTC	CATGSTSAYNEQFF	TRBJ2-1	NA	TRBV12-3/TRBV12-4	TRBD2
TGCGCCAGCAGCCAAGTTGGTACAACCAACACTGAAGCTTTCTTT	CASSQVGTTNTEAFF	TRBJ1-1	NA	TRBV4-1	NA
TGCGCCAGCAGCAGAATAATTGACACGTTGAACACTGAAGCTTTCTTT	CASSRIIDTLNTEAFF	TRBJ1-1	NA	TRBV4-1	NA
TGTGCCAGCAGTTCTCTAAACGGGACCGTATACGAGCAGTACTTC	CASSSLNGTVYEQYF	TRBJ2-7	NA	TRBV12-3/TRBV12-4	NA
TGCGCCAGCAGCGTCAACAGGGATCCTAACTATGGCTACACCTTC	CASSVNRDPNYGYTF	TRBJ1-2	NA	TRBV5-1	NA
TGTGCCAGCAGTTACGCGGGGGCGCAAACTGAAGCTTTCTTT	CASSYAGAQTEAFF	TRBJ1-1	few	TRBV6-5	NA
TGTGCCAGCAGTCCCACTGCCGGACGGAGAGCCTCTCCGAGTGAGCAGTACTTC	CASSPTAGRRASPSEQYF	TRBJ2-7	NA	TRBV27	NA
TGTGCCAGCAGCTTAAGTTCGGCACTCGTAGCGGGTTCACCCCTCCACTTT	CASSLSSALVAGSPLHF	TRBJ1-6	NA	TRBV7-9	NA
TGTGCCAGCAACGACAGGGGGTCAACTGAAGCTTTCTTT	CASNDRGSTEAFF	TRBJ1-1	few	TRBV6-1	TRBD1
TGTGCCAGCAGTATAGGGACACCGAACACCGGGGAGCTGTTTTTT	CASSIGTPNTGELFF	TRBJ2-2	few	TRBV12-3/TRBV12-4	NA
TGCGCCAGCAGCGATGGACAGGGCTCCTATAATTCACCCCTCCACTTT	CASSDGQGSYNSPLHF	TRBJ1-6	many	TRBV4-1	TRBD1
TGCGCCAGCAGCCCCGGGACTAGCGGACCACTCTCCTACGAGCAGTACTTC	CASSPGTSGPLSYEQYF	TRBJ2-7	NA	TRBV5-1	TRBD2
TGTGCCAGCAGTGAGACTGGGAACATTCAGTACTTC	CASSETGNIQYF	TRBJ2-4	NA	TRBV6-1	NA